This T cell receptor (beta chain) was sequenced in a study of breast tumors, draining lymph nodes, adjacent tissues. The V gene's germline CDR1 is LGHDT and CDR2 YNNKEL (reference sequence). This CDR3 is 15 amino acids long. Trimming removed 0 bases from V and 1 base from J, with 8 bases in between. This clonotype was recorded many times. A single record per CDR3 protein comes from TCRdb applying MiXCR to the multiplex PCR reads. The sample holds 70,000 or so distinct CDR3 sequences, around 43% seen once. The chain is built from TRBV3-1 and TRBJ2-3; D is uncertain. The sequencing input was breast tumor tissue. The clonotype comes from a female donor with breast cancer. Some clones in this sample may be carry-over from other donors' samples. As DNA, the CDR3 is TGTGCCAGCAGCCAAGAGGCCCCAGGCACAGATACGCAGTATTTT. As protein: CASSQEAPGTDTQYF.